The 5 T cell receptor beta chains given below trace back to one sample, sequenced in a study of blood T cell repertoires in COVID-19. Libraries were prepared by immunoSEQ multiplex PCR; TCRdb keeps only in-frame clonotypes and omits some of them. The data contain some 490,000 clones, about 88% of them seen just once; the ten biggest clones take up 8% to 9.5%. The sequenced material came from PBMCs or T cells enriched from blood (not recorded which). The receptors here all came from a woman in her fifties or sixties who had recovered from COVID-19.

The chain carries TRBV5-5 and TRBJ2-6, with D perhaps matching TRBD2 (5 bases). The CDR3 contains 16 residues. The V gene lost 7 bases and the J gene lost 0 bases, with 14 bases spanning the gap. The germline V gene has CDR1 SGHKS and CDR2 YYEKEE (reference sequence). Here the CDR3 reads CASVSGSHSGANVLTF. The CDR3 nucleotides are TGTGCCAGCGTTTCGGGGTCCCACTCTGGGGCCAACGTCCTGACTTTC.

The chain links TRBV21-1 to TRBJ2-4; the D call TRBD2 from the table was never checked on the DNA. TRBV21-1 is noted as a pseudogene. The CDR3 is 13 amino acids. CDR3 sequence (DNA): TGTGCCAGCAGCAAAGCAGGGAGGAACATTCAGTACTTC. Amino acids: CASSKAGRNIQYF.

J is TRBJ2-5 and V is TRBV11-2, with TRBD1 identical over 7 bases. V was pared by 5 bases and J by 1 base, with 7 bases of the junction left unmatched. Germline V lookup: CDR1 SGHAT, CDR2 FQNNGV. The CDR3 loop spans 15 amino acids. The CDR3 DNA is TGTGCCAGCAGCGTGACCGGGACAGTCCAAGAGACCCAGTACTTC. Translated: CASSVTGTVQETQYF.

This clone was counted only a few times. This chain connects TRBV18 to TRBJ2-3; no firm D call. Per the germline V gene, CDR1 is KGHSH and CDR2 is LQKENI. Trimming removed 8 bases at V and 5 bases at J, with 8 bases between. The CDR3 has 11 amino acids. The CDR3 region is CASTIEDTQYF. CDR3 nucleotides: TGTGCCAGCACCATAGAAGATACGCAGTATTTT.

This sequence joins TRBV15 and TRBJ1-6; D might be TRBD1 (6 bases). The germline CDR1 and CDR2 sequences are LNHNV and YYDKDF (reference sequence). The CDR3 is 12 residues long. V lost 0 bases to trimming and J lost 19 bases, with 13 bases between them. The CDR3, as DNA: TGTGCCACCAGCAGAGATCGGGACACGGCACACTTT. Amino acid sequence: CATSRDRDTAHF.